A selection of T cell receptor beta chains follows, all from one sample in a study of blood T cell repertoires in COVID-19. TCRdb keeps only in-frame clones here, not all; method: immunoSEQ multiplex PCR. The sample lists roughly 240,000 clones, roughly 85% occurring once. The sequenced material came from PBMCs or T cells enriched from blood (not recorded which). The receptors here all came from a woman between 45 and 65 years old with acute COVID-19. Each CDR3 is given with its conserved first and last residue. D genes are given only for firm matches. Some rows mark clone size as missing; the rest say once, few, many or name a class of expanded clone.

D gene	V gene	clone size	J gene	CDR3 DNA	CDR3 protein
.	TRBV18	.	TRBJ1-1	TGTGCCAGCTCTCGTGGACGGGCGGGTCTGAACACTGAAGCTTTCTTT	CASSRGRAGLNTEAFF
.	TRBV29-1	.	TRBJ2-3	TGCAGCGTCGAAACGGGTTCTACCACAGATACGCAGTATTTT	CSVETGSTTDTQYF
TRBD1	TRBV19	.	TRBJ1-2	TGTGCCAGTATCGATATCCTCGACAGGGGAAACGGCTACACCTTC	CASIDILDRGNGYTF
TRBD1	TRBV2	once	TRBJ2-5	TGTGCCAGCACTGTCCCAGGGGGTGCTTCAGCTCAAGAGACCCAGTACTTC	CASTVPGGASAQETQYF
.	TRBV19	.	TRBJ1-1	TGTGCCAGTAGTATACAGGGGATGAACACTGAAGCTTTCTTT	CASSIQGMNTEAFF
.	TRBV3-1/TRBV3-2	.	TRBJ1-4	TGTGCCAGCAGTGGACACGAGGGAGGAAAACTGTTTTTT	CASSGHEGGKLFF
.	TRBV5-1	.	TRBJ1-4	TGCGCCAGCAGCTACCGGGGGACGACTAATGAAAAACTGTTTTTT	CASSYRGTTNEKLFF
TRBD1	TRBV5-1	.	TRBJ1-1	TGCGCCAGCAGCTCAAGGACAGGGGCGATGAACACTGAAGCTTTCTTT	CASSSRTGAMNTEAFF
TRBD2	TRBV14	.	TRBJ2-3	TGTGCCAGCAGCCAACAGCGGGGGGGCACAGATACGCAGTATTTT	CASSQQRGGTDTQYF
.	TRBV7-2	once	TRBJ1-3	TGTGCCAGCAGCTTGCACAGGGTTTACTCTGGAAACACCATATATTTT	CASSLHRVYSGNTIYF
.	TRBV19	.	TRBJ1-4	TGTGCCAGTAGTATCGACAAATATGAAAAACTGTTTTTT	CASSIDKYEKLFF
.	TRBV18	few	TRBJ1-1	TGTGCCAGCTCACACGACAGGACTGAAGCTTTCTTT	CASSHDRTEAFF
TRBD1	TRBV27	.	TRBJ2-5	TGTGCCAGCAGTCCTGGGACAGCCTTAAGCCAAGAGACCCAGTACTTC	CASSPGTALSQETQYF
.	TRBV21-1	.	TRBJ2-3	TGTGCCAGCAGCCCTTCGGGGGACCTAGAATTAAGCACAGATACGCAGTATTTT	CASSPSGDLELSTDTQYF
.	TRBV6-1	.	TRBJ2-2	TGTGCCAGCAGTGAACGCAGGGGTTACACCGGGGAGCTGTTTTTT	CASSERRGYTGELFF
.	TRBV4-3	.	TRBJ2-1	TGCGCCAGCAGCCAGCTGGGGGACAAGAATGAGCAGTTCTTC	CASSQLGDKNEQFF